This T cell receptor (beta chain) comes out of a study of sequential checkpoint blockade in melanoma. Study in general: Arm A got nivolumab then ipilimumab; arm B the reverse, 1:1.

This clone occurred once. As to treatment: randomized to nivolumab then ipilimumab (arm A) or the reverse (arm B). No patient had prior DNA-damaging chemotherapy. From thawed PBMCs, live CD3+CD8+ cells negative for CD19 and CD56 were sorted. TCRdb's table, derived via immunoSEQ multiplex PCR, lists solely in-frame clones and lacks some. Among under 15,000 clones listed, 76% were seen once. Germline-derived CDR1 and CDR2 are LNHDA and SQIVND (reference sequence). The V end was cut by 2 bases, the J end by 1 base, with 14 bases between. The CDR3 totals 16 residues. This chain connects TRBV19 to TRBJ2-5, with a weak D call TRBD2 (5 bases). The source of this sequence is a human patient with melanoma. Some clones in this sample may be carry-over from other donors' samples. The specimen was CD8+ T cells sorted from blood (inferred from file names), collected from a patient given nivolumab and ipilimumab in sequence. This chain's CDR3 is CASSIKRAWGQETQYF. The CDR3 DNA follows: TGTGCCAGTAGTATAAAGAGGGCCTGGGGCCAAGAGACCCAGTACTTC. Supplemented by reference TRBV19 and TRBJ2-5, the full variable domain reads DGGITQSPKYLFRKEGQNVTLSCEQNLNHDAMYWYRQDPGQGLRLIYYSQIVNDFQKGDIAEGYSVSREKKESFPLTVTSAQKNPTAFYLCASSIKRAWGQETQYFGPGTRLLVL.